This T cell receptor beta chain was identified in a study of T cell responses to AZD1222 COVID-19 vaccine. Libraries were prepared by immunoSEQ multiplex PCR; TCRdb keeps only in-frame clonotypes and omits some of them. The sample shows 100,000 to 130,000 clones, approximately 90% of them seen only once. This CDR3 is built from 14 residues. Trimming stripped 5 bases from V and 5 bases from J, with 14 bases between. CDR1 is SGHKS, CDR2 YYEKEE, per germline (reference sequence). The receptor was isolated from an adult in good health. The J gene is TRBJ2-1, the V gene TRBV5-5; D remains ambiguous. Sequenced here: peripheral blood, sampled on day 0 of AZD1222 vaccination. The CDR3 nucleotides are TGTGCCAGCAGGTTAGGCGTCCTAAACAATGAGCAGTTCTTC. Translating gives CASRLGVLNNEQFF.